This T cell receptor beta chain was obtained from a study of blood T cell repertoires in COVID-19. TCRdb's copy holds only in-frame clones and misses some; the assay was immunoSEQ multiplex PCR. Among under 150,000 clones listed, 80% were seen once. Germline V gene lookup returns CDR1 SGHTS and CDR2 YDEGEE. V lost 4 bases and J 13 bases, leaving 24 bases between the germline ends. The CDR3 covers 15 residues. The genes are TRBV5-8 and TRBJ1-5; maybe TRBD1 (6 bases). Specimen: peripheral blood. This TCR derives from a woman between 45 and 60 years old with acute or convalescent COVID-19. In nucleotides, the CDR3 is TGTGCCAGCAGCCAGGGGTTGTATGAGTGGGGTACTCAGCATTTT. Translated, it gives CASSQGLYEWGTQHF.